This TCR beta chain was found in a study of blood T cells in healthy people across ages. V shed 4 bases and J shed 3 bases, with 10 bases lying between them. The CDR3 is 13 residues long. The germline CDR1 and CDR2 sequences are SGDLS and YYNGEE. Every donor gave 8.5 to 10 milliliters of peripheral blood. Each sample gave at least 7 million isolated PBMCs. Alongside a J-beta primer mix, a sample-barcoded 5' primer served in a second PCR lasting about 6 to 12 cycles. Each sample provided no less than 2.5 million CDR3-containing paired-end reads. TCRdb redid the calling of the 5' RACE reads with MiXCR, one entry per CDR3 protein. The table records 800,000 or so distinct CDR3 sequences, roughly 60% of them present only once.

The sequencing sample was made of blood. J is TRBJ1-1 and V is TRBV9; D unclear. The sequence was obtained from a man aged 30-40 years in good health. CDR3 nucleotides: TGTGCCAGCAGCCCGCCCCAGGACACTGAAGCTTTCTTT. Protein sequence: CASSPPQDTEAFF.